Shown below are 15 T cell receptor beta chains from a single sample sequenced in a study of blood T cell repertoires in COVID-19. TCRdb's table, derived via immunoSEQ multiplex PCR, lists solely in-frame clones and lacks some. The profile shows about 52,000 clones, roughly nine tenths of them singletons. The sequenced sample consisted of peripheral blood. Source of these receptors: a human donor with active COVID-19. The donor label of this sample is uncertain.

V gene TRBV6-5 combines with J gene TRBJ1-1; tentative D call: TRBD1 (6 bases). The CDR3 loop spans 14 amino acids. The V gene's germline CDR1 is MNHEY and CDR2 SVGAGI. V gave up 6 bases and J gave up 1 base, with 12 bases separating them. The DNA for the CDR3 is TGTGCCAGCAGCTTTACAGGGAAGAACACTGAAGCTTTCTTT. It is translated as CASSFTGKNTEAFF.

The chain is built from TRBV7-9 and TRBJ2-7, with D perhaps TRBD1 (5 bases). Germline-derived CDR1 and CDR2 are SEHNR and FQNEAQ (reference sequence). The V gene lost 1 base and the J gene lost 6 bases, with 10 bases spanning the gap. The length of the CDR3 is 13 residues. CDR3 protein: CASSLGQGGEQYF. In DNA, the CDR3 is TGTGCCAGCAGCTTAGGGCAGGGCGGCGAGCAGTACTTC.

This chain joins TRBV9 and TRBJ1-5; D is undetermined. Germline V gene lookup returns CDR1 SGDLS and CDR2 YYNGEE. CDR3 length equals 17 residues. V was clipped by 1 base and J by 0 bases, with 14 bases between them. The CDR3 DNA reads as TGTGCCAGCAGCGTATTTATAGTAGAATATAGCAATCAGCCCCAGCATTTT. It encodes CASSVFIVEYSNQPQHF.

To note about this clone: The junction differs from germline at one of its ends, possibly a read error. The genes are TRBV7-7 and TRBJ2-1; 8 bases line up with TRBD1. Germline assignment: CDR1 SSHAT and CDR2 FNYEAQ (reference sequence). CDR3 length: 22 residues. CDR3 sequence reads: CASSLETGETRTRRSSYNEQFF. CDR3 sequence (DNA): TGTGCTAGCAGCTTAGAGACAGGGGAGACCCGAACTAGGAGGAGCTCCTACAATGAGCAGTTCTTC.

CDR3 region: CSQNLRNQPQHF. The CDR3 nucleotides are TGCAGCCAAAATTTGAGGAATCAGCCCCAGCATTTT. The chain couples TRBV29-1 to TRBJ1-5; no clear D. In germline, CDR1 is SQVTM, CDR2 ANQGSEA. The CDR3 spans 12 residues. Deletions cut 8 bases from V and 4 bases from J, with 12 bases between.

V usage is TRBV9 and J usage is TRBJ2-3; 8 nucleotides agree with TRBD1. The V gene's germline CDR1 is SGDLS and CDR2 YYNGEE. With 4 bases clipped from V and 0 bases from J, the junction kept 13 bases outside the gene matches. This CDR3 region has 18 residues. As DNA, the CDR3 is TGTGCCAGCAGCCCTCGGACAGGGTACCTTGCTAGCACAGATACGCAGTATTTT. Translated, it gives CASSPRTGYLASTDTQYF. The full variable domain, with the rest looked up from reference TRBV9 and TRBJ2-3, is DSGVTQTPKHLITATGQRVTLRCSPRSGDLSVYWYQQSLDQGLQFLIQYYNGEERAKGNILERFSAQQFPDLHSELNLSSLELGDSALYFCASSPRTGYLASTDTQYFGPGTRLTVL.

This chain connects TRBV9 to TRBJ2-5; 12 bases match TRBD2. The CDR3 contains 16 residues. The V and J ends lost 3 bases and 5 bases, in that order; junction bases with no gene match: 8. In germline, CDR1 is SGDLS, CDR2 YYNGEE. Here the CDR3 reads CASSETSGGAAETQYF. The CDR3 DNA follows: TGTGCCAGCAGCGAGACTAGCGGGGGTGCTGCGGAGACCCAGTACTTC.

The J gene is TRBJ2-1, the V gene TRBV15; D gene ambiguous. V was pared by 3 bases and J by 6 bases, with 18 bases between. CDR3 size: 16 residues. Germline V lookup: CDR1 LNHNV, CDR2 YYDKDF (reference sequence). CDR3 DNA sequence: TGTGCCACCAGCAGGGATCTAGGTCCACGGCGCAATGAGCAGTTCTTC. Translation: CATSRDLGPRRNEQFF.

This clone was observed once. This chain joins TRBV27 and TRBJ1-5; TRBD1 aligns across 8 bases. CDR3 length: 16 amino acids. The V gene's germline CDR1 is MNHEY and CDR2 SMNVEV (reference sequence). The trim removed 6 bases at V and 4 bases at J, leaving 11 bases unmatched. CDR3 region: CASSSLRQGSNQPQHF. The DNA for the CDR3 is TGTGCCAGCAGCTCCCTCCGACAGGGGAGTAATCAGCCCCAGCATTTT.

This rearrangement joins TRBV4-2 to TRBJ2-3; D remains ambiguous. V lost 4 bases, J lost 5 bases, and 22 bases lay in between. Germline V gene lookup returns CDR1 LGHNA and CDR2 YNFKEQ. The length of the CDR3 is 17 residues. CDR3 coding DNA: TGTGCCAGCAGCCCCGGAACCCGCAGCACGGGTGGAGATACGCAGTATTTT. Its translation is CASSPGTRSTGGDTQYF.

The chain links TRBV19 to TRBJ2-5, with D unresolved. The V gene's germline CDR1 is LNHDA and CDR2 SQIVND (reference sequence). The V end was cut by 1 base, the J end by 5 bases, with 5 bases between. The CDR3 sequence is 12 residues long. The CDR3 protein is CASSIGRETQYF. CDR3 in DNA: TGTGCCAGTAGTATAGGCCGGGAGACCCAGTACTTC.

This chain links TRBV7-8 with TRBJ2-2, with D hard to call. V was shortened by 6 bases and J by 4 bases, with 12 bases between the two germline ends. Germline loops: CDR1 SGHVS, CDR2 FQNEAQ. The CDR3 consists of 14 residues. The DNA of the CDR3 is TGTGCCAGCAGGGTGTTGTCGGGCACCGGGGAGCTGTTTTTT. This sequence encodes CASRVLSGTGELFF.

The J gene is TRBJ2-3, the V gene TRBV9; 7 bases match TRBD1. Unmatched junction bases numbered 13, after V lost 0 bases and J lost 0 bases. The CDR3 spans 19 residues. The V gene's germline CDR1 is SGDLS and CDR2 YYNGEE. CDR3 sequence: CASSVGPLLDRASTDTQYF. The CDR3 coding sequence is TGTGCCAGCAGCGTAGGGCCCCTCCTAGACAGGGCAAGCACAGATACGCAGTATTTT.

The CDR3 sequence: CASSYSKGLSVSDTQYF. CDR3 coding DNA: TGTGCCAGCAGTTACTCAAAGGGACTCAGCGTATCAGATACGCAGTATTTT. This chain uses TRBV6-2 or TRBV6-3 with TRBJ2-3; perhaps TRBD2 as D (6 bases). CDR1 is MNHEY and CDR2 is SVGEGT in the germline V gene. Deletions cut 0 bases from V and 4 bases from J, with 17 bases between. CDR3 size: 17 residues.

This clone was detected only a few times. The CDR3 here is CASSDPSRNTEAFF. DNA for the CDR3: TGTGCCAGCAGTGACCCATCCAGAAACACTGAAGCTTTCTTT. The rearrangement joins TRBV6-1 to TRBJ1-1; D gene uncertain. The CDR3 runs 14 residues. Germline values: CDR1 MNHNS, CDR2 SASEGT. V was cut by 3 bases and J by 2 bases, with 10 bases left in between.